This T cell receptor (beta chain) was profiled in a study of technical replicates of blood from four donors. The V and J ends lost 6 bases and 5 bases, in that order; junction bases with no gene match: 6. This CDR3 has 14 amino acids. Germline CDR1 MNHEY, CDR2 SVGAGI. Produced via immunoSEQ multiplex PCR; TCRdb's table is partial and in-frame only. The top ten clones hold approximately 4.2% of a sample with tens of thousands of clones, about 94% of them seen once. Sequencing was carried out using PBMCs. V is TRBV6-5 and J is TRBJ2-2, with 7 bases identical to TRBD1. The receptor comes from a human donor in good health. Some clones in this sample may be carry-over from other donors' samples. The DNA of the CDR3 is TGTGCCAGCAGCCCCGAGACAGGGACCGGGGAGCTGTTTTTT. It yields the protein CASSPETGTGELFF.